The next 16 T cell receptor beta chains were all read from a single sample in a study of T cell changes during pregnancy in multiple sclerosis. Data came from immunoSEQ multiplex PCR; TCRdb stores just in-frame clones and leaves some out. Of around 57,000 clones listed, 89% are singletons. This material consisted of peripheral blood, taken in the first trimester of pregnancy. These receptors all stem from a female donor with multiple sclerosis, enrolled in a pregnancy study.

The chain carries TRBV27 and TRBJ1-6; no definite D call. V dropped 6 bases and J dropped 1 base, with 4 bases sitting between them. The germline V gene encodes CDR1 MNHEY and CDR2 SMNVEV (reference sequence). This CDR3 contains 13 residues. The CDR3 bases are TGTGCCAGCAGCGGGTCCTATAATTCACCCCTCCACTTT. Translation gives CASSGSYNSPLHF.

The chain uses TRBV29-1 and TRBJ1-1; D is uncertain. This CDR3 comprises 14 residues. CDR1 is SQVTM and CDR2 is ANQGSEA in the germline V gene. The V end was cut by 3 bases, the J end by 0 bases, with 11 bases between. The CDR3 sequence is CSVDLNTMNTEAFF. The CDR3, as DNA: TGCAGCGTTGATCTGAACACTATGAACACTGAAGCTTTCTTT.

Here the CDR3 DNA reads TGCGCCAGCAGCGAGACTAGCTCCAGCTCCTACAATGAGCAGTTCTTC. Encoded protein: CASSETSSSSYNEQFF. The chain recombines TRBV5-1 with TRBJ2-1, with 7 bases identical to TRBD2. The V segment lost 4 bases and the J segment 0 bases; nucleotides outside the gene matches: 7. CDR3 size: 16 residues. Germline lookup yields CDR1 SGHRS and CDR2 YFSETQ. Based on the CDR3 plus reference TRBV5-1 and TRBJ2-1, the full variable domain is KAGVTQTPRYLIKTRGQQVTLSCSPISGHRSVSWYQQTPGQGLQFLFEYFSETQRNKGNFPGRFSGRQFSNSRSEMNVSTLELGDSALYLCASSETSSSSYNEQFFGPGTRLTVL.

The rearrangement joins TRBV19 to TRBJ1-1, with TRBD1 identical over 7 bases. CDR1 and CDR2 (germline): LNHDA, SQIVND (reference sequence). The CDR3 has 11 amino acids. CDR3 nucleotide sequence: TGTGCGTCGGGACAGTGGACTGAAGCTTTCTTT. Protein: CASGQWTEAFF.

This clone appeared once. The CDR3 DNA reads TGCGCCAGCAGCCAAGTTTTGGCAGGGGCGGTTTTCGGCTACACCTTC. It encodes CASSQVLAGAVFGYTF. The chain couples TRBV4-3 to TRBJ1-2; D is possibly TRBD1 (6 bases). V lost 1 base and J 8 bases, leaving 20 bases between the germline ends. The length of the CDR3 is 16 residues. CDR1 and CDR2 from the germline V gene are LGHNA and YSLEER.

The CDR3 protein is CSVRTGGGYEQYF. For the CDR3, the DNA is TGCAGCGTCCGGACAGGGGGCGGTTACGAGCAGTACTTC. The chain joins TRBV29-1 to TRBJ2-7; 11 bases fit TRBD1. Germline CDR1 is SQVTM and CDR2 is ANQGSEA. The CDR3 runs 13 residues. J gave up 4 bases and V 6 bases, and 5 bases lay outside the gene matches.

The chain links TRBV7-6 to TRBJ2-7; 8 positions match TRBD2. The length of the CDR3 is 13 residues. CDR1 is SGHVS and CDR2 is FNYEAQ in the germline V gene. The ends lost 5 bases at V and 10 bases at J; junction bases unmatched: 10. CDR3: CASSHGSGSEQYF. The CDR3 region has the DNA TGTGCCAGCAGCCACGGGAGCGGGAGTGAACAGTACTTC.

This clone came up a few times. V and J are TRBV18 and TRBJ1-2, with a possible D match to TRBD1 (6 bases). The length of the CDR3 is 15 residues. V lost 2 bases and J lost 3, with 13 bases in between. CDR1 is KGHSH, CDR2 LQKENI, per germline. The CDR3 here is CASSPSSRGDYGYTF. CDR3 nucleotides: TGTGCCAGCTCACCATCCTCCAGGGGCGACTATGGCTACACCTTC. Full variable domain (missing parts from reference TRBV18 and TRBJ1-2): NAGVMQNPRHLVRRRGQEARLRCSPMKGHSHVYWYRQLPEEGLKFMVYLQKENIIDESGMPKERFSAEFPKEGPSILRIQQVVRGDSAAYFCASSPSSRGDYGYTFGSGTRLTVV.

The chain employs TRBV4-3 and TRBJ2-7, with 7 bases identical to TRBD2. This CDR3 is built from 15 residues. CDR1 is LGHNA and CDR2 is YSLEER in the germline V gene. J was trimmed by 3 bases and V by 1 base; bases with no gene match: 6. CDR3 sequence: CASSQGGGRGYEQYF. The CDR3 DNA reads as TGCGCCAGCAGCCAAGGGGGGGGAAGGGGCTACGAGCAGTACTTC.

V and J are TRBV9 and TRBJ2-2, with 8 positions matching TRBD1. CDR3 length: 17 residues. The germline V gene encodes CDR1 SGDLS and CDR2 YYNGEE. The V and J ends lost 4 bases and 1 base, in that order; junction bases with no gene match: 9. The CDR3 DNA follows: TGTGCCAGCAGCCCATATACCGGGACAGGGAACACCGGGGAGCTGTTTTTT. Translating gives CASSPYTGTGNTGELFF.

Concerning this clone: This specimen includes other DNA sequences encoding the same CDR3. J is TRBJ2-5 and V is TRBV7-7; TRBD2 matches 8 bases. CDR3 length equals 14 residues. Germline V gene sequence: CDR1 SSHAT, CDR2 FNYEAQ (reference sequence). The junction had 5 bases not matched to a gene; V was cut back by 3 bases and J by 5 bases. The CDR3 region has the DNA TGTGCCAGCAGCTTGGCCGGGAGGGGTGAGACCCAGTACTTC. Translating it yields CASSLAGRGETQYF.

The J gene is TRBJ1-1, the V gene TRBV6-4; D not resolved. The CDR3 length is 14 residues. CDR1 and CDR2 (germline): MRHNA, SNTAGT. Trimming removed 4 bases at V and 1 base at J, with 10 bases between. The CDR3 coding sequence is TGTGCCAGCAGTGTCCCAGGTCGGAACACTGAAGCTTTCTTT. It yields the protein CASSVPGRNTEAFF.

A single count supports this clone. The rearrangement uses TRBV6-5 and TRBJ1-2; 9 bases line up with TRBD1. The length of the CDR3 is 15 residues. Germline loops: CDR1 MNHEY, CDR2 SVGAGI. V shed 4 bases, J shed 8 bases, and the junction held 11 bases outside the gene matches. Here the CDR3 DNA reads TGTGCCAGCAGTTTGGGGACAGGGCAGTTCGGGGGCTACACCTTC. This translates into CASSLGTGQFGGYTF.

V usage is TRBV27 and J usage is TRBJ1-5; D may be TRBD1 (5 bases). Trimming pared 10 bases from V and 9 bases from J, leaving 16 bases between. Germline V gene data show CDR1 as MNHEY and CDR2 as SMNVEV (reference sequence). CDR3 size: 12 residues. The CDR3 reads CATAEGVGPQHF. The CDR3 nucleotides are TGTGCCACCGCGGAAGGGGTCGGGCCCCAGCATTTT.

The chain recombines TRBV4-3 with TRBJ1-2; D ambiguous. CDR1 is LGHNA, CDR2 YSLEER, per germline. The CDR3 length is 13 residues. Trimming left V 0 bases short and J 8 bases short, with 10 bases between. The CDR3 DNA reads TGCGCCAGCAGCCAAGATCTTCGGAGGGGCTACACCTTC. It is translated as CASSQDLRRGYTF.

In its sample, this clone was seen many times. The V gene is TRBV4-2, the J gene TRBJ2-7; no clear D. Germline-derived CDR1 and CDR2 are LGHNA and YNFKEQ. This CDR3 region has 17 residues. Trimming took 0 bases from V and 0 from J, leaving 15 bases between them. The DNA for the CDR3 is TGTGCCAGCAGCCAAGAAGGAGCAGCAGCCTTCTCCTACGAGCAGTACTTC. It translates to CASSQEGAAAFSYEQYF.